Listed here are 32 T cell receptor beta chains from one sample, sequenced in a study of T cell repertoires in cytomegalovirus infection. TCRdb recomputed calls from the reads with MiXCR, one row per CDR3 protein. The table lists more than 650,000 distinct CDR3 sequences, under 40% of them singletons, with more than 2.5% in the top ten. Material for sequencing was PBMCs. These receptors all stem from a human donor in good health (CMV status not recorded). Some clones in this sample may be carry-over from other donors' samples.

The CDR3 DNA reads as TGTGCCTGGCGTCCGGGACTAGCGGGGGGGCAGTTCTTC. Protein: CAWRPGLAGGQFF. The V call is TRBV30, the J call TRBJ2-1; TRBD2 agrees at 15 bases. From germline, CDR1 is GTSNPN and CDR2 SVGIG (reference sequence). The CDR3 is 13 residues long. After removal of 5 bases from V and 12 bases from J, the junction contained 5 bases not matched to a gene. Based on the CDR3 plus reference TRBV30 and TRBJ2-1, the full variable domain is SQTIHQWPATLVQPVGSPLSLECTVEGTSNPNLYWYRQAAGRGLQLLFYSVGIGQISSEVPQNLSASRPQDRQFILSSKKLLLSDSGFYLCAWRPGLAGGQFFGPGTRLTVL.

Remarks on this clonotype: Germline is not matched at one junction end, which may reflect a read error. CDR3 sequence reads: CASNVAGMWETRYF. CDR3 DNA: TGTGCCAGCAATGTAGCGGGGATGTGGGAGACCCGGTACTTC. The J gene is TRBJ2-5, the V gene TRBV12-3 or TRBV12-4, with 8 bases identical to TRBD2. The CDR3 extends over 14 amino acids.

There are a few counts of this clonotype. CDR3 sequence (DNA): TGTGCCAGCGAGAAAACGACATTTCCCTACGAGCAGTACTTC. Residues: CASEKTTFPYEQYF. The rearrangement uses TRBV7-9 and TRBJ2-7; D gene unclear. There are 14 residues in the CDR3. Trimming removed 8 bases at V and 2 bases at J, with 16 bases between. The germline V gene has CDR1 SEHNR and CDR2 FQNEAQ (reference sequence).

The V call is TRBV6-2 or TRBV6-3, the J call TRBJ2-1, with 11 positions matching TRBD2. Germline values: CDR1 MNHEY, CDR2 SVGEGT. The CDR3 runs 14 residues. The trim removed 6 bases at V and 7 bases at J, leaving 5 bases unmatched. CDR3 nucleotides: TGTGCCAGCAGCCGTAGCGGGGGGGGGAATGAGCAGTTCTTC. Residues: CASSRSGGGNEQFF.

In regard to this clonotype: Given a much more abundant clone one base away, this may be a read error. Lacking the conserved final phenylalanine or tryptophan, this CDR3 likely reflects a read error. The rearrangement uses TRBV7-9 and TRBJ2-1; D perhaps matches TRBD2 (5 bases). The CDR3 extends over 15 amino acids. In germline, CDR1 is SEHNR, CDR2 FQNEAQ (reference sequence). The V gene lost 0 bases and the J gene lost 7 bases, with 13 bases spanning the gap. The CDR3 DNA sequence: TGTGCCAGCAGCTTAGCCCTAGCAAGTAAAAATGAGCAGTTCTTA. Amino acids: CASSLALASKNEQFL.

This clonotype was found a few times. The CDR3 region is CASSLIGANEQFF. CDR3 nucleotide sequence: TGTGCCAGCAGCTTAATTGGGGCCAATGAGCAGTTCTTC. This chain links TRBV7-9 with TRBJ2-1; possible D gene TRBD1, 5 bases. This CDR3 comprises 13 residues. Trimming cost V 2 bases and J 6 bases, with 8 bases left between them. Germline CDR1 SEHNR, CDR2 FQNEAQ (reference sequence).

This clonotype was seen a single time. The V and J genes are TRBV6-4 and TRBJ2-2; 7 bases are shared with TRBD1. Per the germline V gene, CDR1 is MRHNA and CDR2 is SNTAGT. The J segment lost 5 bases and the V segment lost 10 bases, leaving 16 bases of the junction unmatched. The CDR3 has 16 residues. CDR3 bases: TGTGCCATGAGTGACTCCCCAGGGGGAGAGACCGGGGAGCTGTTTTTT. Protein sequence: CAMSDSPGGETGELFF.

The chain combines TRBV7-3 with TRBJ2-2, with D tentatively TRBD1 (6 bases). Germline loops: CDR1 SGHTA, CDR2 FQGTGA. This CDR3 has 16 residues. V lost 4 bases to trimming and J lost 7 bases, with 19 bases between them. For the CDR3, the DNA is TGTGCCAGCAGCTCCCGAACAGGGTCTAAGGGCGGGGAGCTGTTTTTT. This encodes CASSSRTGSKGGELFF.

This clonotype was counted between two and nine times. This chain uses TRBV12-3 or TRBV12-4 with TRBJ2-1, with TRBD1 as a possible D gene (6 bases). CDR3 length: 15 residues. V lost 3 bases and J 6 bases, leaving 15 bases between the germline ends. CDR3 in amino acids: CASSFRGVDGNEQFF. CDR3 nucleotide sequence: TGTGCCAGCAGTTTCAGGGGAGTCGATGGCAATGAGCAGTTCTTC.

The V and J genes are TRBV10-3 and TRBJ2-1; TRBD2 agrees at 10 bases. CDR1 is ENHRY and CDR2 is SYGVKD in the germline V gene. J was trimmed by 11 bases and V by 0 bases; bases with no gene match: 7. The CDR3 contains 15 residues. The CDR3 spells CAISESSSGRSQQFF. The DNA of the CDR3 is TGTGCCATCAGTGAGTCATCTAGCGGGAGATCCCAGCAGTTCTTC.

DNA for the CDR3: TGTGCCAGCAGAAAGGCCCCTTTCCTGGGAACCGACTACGAGCAGTACTTC. It translates to CASRKAPFLGTDYEQYF. The chain employs TRBV6-2 or TRBV6-3 and TRBJ2-7; no definite D call. The CDR3 loop spans 17 amino acids. The germline gives CDR1 MNHEY, CDR2 SVGEGT. V was trimmed by 6 bases and J by 3 bases, leaving 24 bases between them.

The rearrangement joins TRBV7-3 to TRBJ1-2; D not certain. CDR3 length equals 20 residues. V lost 3 bases and J lost 0, with 26 bases in between. The V gene's germline CDR1 is SGHTA and CDR2 FQGTGA. The CDR3 loop is CASSLRGGRTAIYSNYGYTF. DNA of the CDR3: TGTGCCAGCAGCTTGAGAGGAGGCCGGACCGCTATATATTCTAACTATGGCTACACCTTC.

DNA for the CDR3: TGTGCCAGCAGTTCCGGGACATTTAATAATTCACCCCTCCACTTT. As protein: CASSSGTFNNSPLHF. The rearrangement uses TRBV28 and TRBJ1-6; possible D gene TRBD1, 6 bases. In germline, CDR1 is MDHEN, CDR2 SYDVKM. The CDR3 length is 15 residues. The V end lost 4 bases, the J end lost 5 bases, and 12 bases lay between the germline ends.

In its sample, this clonotype was seen a few times. The chain uses TRBV6-1 and TRBJ2-2; the match to TRBD2 covers 10 bases. V gave up 6 bases and J gave up 5 bases; unmatched junction bases: 9. The germline CDR1 and CDR2 sequences are MNHNS and SASEGT. The CDR3 consists of 16 residues. In DNA, the CDR3 is TGTGCCAGCAGGCCTGGACTAGCGGCCTTGACCGGGGAGCTGTTTTTT. Its translation: CASRPGLAALTGELFF.

The chain carries TRBV2 and TRBJ2-7; D unresolved. Germline loops: CDR1 SNHLY, CDR2 FYNNEI. The germline V and J ends were trimmed by 11 bases and 0 bases, with 8 bases remaining between them. The CDR3 is 11 amino acids. The CDR3 bases are TGTGCCGGAACCAGCTCCTACGAGCAGTACTTC. Its translation is CAGTSSYEQYF.

The chain combines TRBV4-1 with TRBJ2-7, with D possibly being TRBD2 (5 bases). V was trimmed by 3 bases and J by 4 bases, leaving 10 bases between them. From germline, CDR1 is MGHRA and CDR2 YSYEKL. The CDR3 covers 13 residues. CDR3 amino acids: CASSQPGSYEQYF. DNA of the CDR3: TGCGCCAGCAGCCAGCCGGGGAGTTACGAGCAGTACTTC.

The V gene is TRBV15, the J gene TRBJ2-1, with 12 bases matching TRBD2. The V gene's germline CDR1 is LNHNV and CDR2 YYDKDF (reference sequence). This CDR3 has 16 residues. V shed 8 bases, J shed 5 bases, and the junction held 10 bases outside the gene matches. This CDR3 reads CATSPSGRARNNEQFF. CDR3 DNA: TGTGCCACCTCTCCTAGCGGGAGGGCCCGTAACAATGAGCAGTTCTTC.

This clonotype was detected once. The chain combines TRBV15 with TRBJ2-5, with unresolved D. V was shortened by 0 bases and J by 2 bases, with 16 bases between the two germline ends. Germline CDR1 and CDR2: LNHNV and YYDKDF (reference sequence). This CDR3 region has 17 residues. The CDR3 is CATSRDHLMASQETQYF. The CDR3 DNA is TGTGCCACCAGCAGAGATCATCTAATGGCCAGTCAAGAGACCCAGTACTTC.

The gene calls are TRBV7-2 and TRBJ1-6; a possible D gene is TRBD1 (6 bases). Germline loops: CDR1 SGHTA, CDR2 FQGNSA. V dropped 5 bases and J dropped 9 bases, with 20 bases sitting between them. The CDR3 runs 16 residues. CDR3 region: CASSPAGGQGSSPLHF. The CDR3 DNA follows: TGTGCCAGCAGCCCAGCCGGGGGGCAGGGGAGTTCACCCCTCCACTTT.

This clonotype was counted between two and nine times. The junction differs from germline at one of its ends, possibly a read error. The chain links TRBV7-7 to TRBJ1-4; no clear D. The germline V gene has CDR1 SSHAT and CDR2 FNYEAQ (reference sequence). This CDR3 has 18 amino acids. The CDR3 loop is CASSLVFSTFATNEKLFF. The DNA for the CDR3 is TGTGCTAGCAGCTTAGTTTTCTCTACCTTTGCAACTAATGAAAAACTGTTTTTT.

The CDR3 protein is CASSPTLNRGEQYF. DNA for the CDR3: TGTGCCAGCAGCCCAACGTTAAACAGGGGCGAGCAGTACTTC. The rearrangement links TRBV7-9 to TRBJ2-7; 7 nucleotides agree with TRBD1. Germline assignment: CDR1 SEHNR and CDR2 FQNEAQ (reference sequence). V gave up 5 bases and J gave up 6 bases; unmatched junction bases: 10. The CDR3 length is 14 residues.

This chain joins TRBV28 and TRBJ1-3; 7 bases line up with TRBD1. There are 16 residues in the CDR3. The germline V gene encodes CDR1 MDHEN and CDR2 SYDVKM. Trimming removed 1 base from V and 4 bases from J; junction bases left unmatched: 7. The CDR3 coding sequence is TGTGCCAGCAGTTTATTACAGGGGAGATCCGGAAACACCATATATTTT. It is translated as CASSLLQGRSGNTIYF.

This clonotype has only a few counts. The gene calls are TRBV7-2 and TRBJ2-3; 14 positions agree with TRBD2. The V and J ends lost 5 bases and 3 bases, in that order; junction bases with no gene match: 7. In germline, CDR1 is SGHTA, CDR2 FQGNSA. This CDR3 spans 17 amino acids. CDR3: CASSRGLAGGDTDTQYF. The CDR3 DNA reads TGTGCCAGCAGCCGTGGACTAGCGGGAGGAGATACAGATACGCAGTATTTT.

This clonotype was counted only a few times. The V and J genes are TRBV7-6 and TRBJ2-3, with D maybe TRBD1 (6 bases). This CDR3 region has 14 residues. The germline V gene has CDR1 SGHVS and CDR2 FNYEAQ. V was shortened by 5 bases and J by 4 bases, with 13 bases between the two germline ends. The CDR3 region is CASSINRVPDTQYF. The CDR3 DNA reads TGTGCCAGCAGCATTAACAGGGTCCCAGATACGCAGTATTTT.

This rearrangement joins TRBV20-1 to TRBJ2-1, with 7 bases matching TRBD2. CDR1 is DFQATT, CDR2 SNEGSKA, per germline (reference sequence). Germline trimming cut 5 bases from V and 4 bases from J; bases unmatched to any gene: 5. The length of the CDR3 is 13 residues. The CDR3 here is CSAWEGKYNEQFF. The CDR3 DNA reads as TGCAGTGCTTGGGAGGGGAAGTACAATGAGCAGTTCTTC.

The V call is TRBV20-1, the J call TRBJ1-5; possibly TRBD1 for D (5 bases). Germline V gene lookup returns CDR1 DFQATT and CDR2 SNEGSKA (reference sequence). Between the trimmed V and J ends, which lost 6 bases and 2 bases, there was a span of 17 bases. There are 15 residues in the CDR3. The CDR3 DNA follows: TGCAGTGCAGAGACCAGGGCGAGAGGCAATCAGCCCCAGCATTTT. This translates into CSAETRARGNQPQHF.

CDR3 sequence reads: CASSYPSGSYEQYF. In DNA form, the CDR3 reads TGTGCCAGCAGTTACCCCTCTGGGTCCTACGAGCAGTACTTC. V and J are TRBV6-6 and TRBJ2-7; D unresolved. This CDR3 contains 14 residues. CDR1 and CDR2 from the germline V gene are MNHNY and SVGAGI (reference sequence). V was shortened by 2 bases and J by 1 base, with 9 bases between the two germline ends.

A note on this clonotype: The junction departs from germline at one end; a sequencing error may be responsible. V usage is TRBV12-3 or TRBV12-4 and J usage is TRBJ2-3; D not resolved. The CDR3 length is 13 residues. CDR3 residues: CASSLGGTDAQYF. The CDR3 region has the DNA TGTGCCAGCAGTTTAGGTGGCACAGATGCGCAGTATTTT.

Details on this clonotype: The junction and the germline gene differ at one end; a read error may be behind it. The V call is TRBV24-1, the J call TRBJ2-1, with TRBD2 identical over 11 bases. This CDR3 has 16 amino acids. CDR1 is KGHDR, CDR2 SFDVKD, per germline. CDR3 sequence (DNA): TGTGCCACCAGCAAACCTAGCGGGAGGCCCTTGAATGAGCATTTCTTC. Translation gives CATSKPSGRPLNEHFF.

This clonotype has just a few counts. DNA of the CDR3: TGTGCCAGCAGCTTAGTGGCTAGCGGAGAGCAGTACTTC. It specifies CASSLVASGEQYF. The V call is TRBV7-2, the J call TRBJ2-7; 7 positions match TRBD2. The CDR3 totals 13 residues. The germline V gene has CDR1 SGHTA and CDR2 FQGNSA. With V trimmed by 1 base and J by 7 bases, 4 bases remained unmatched.

The V call is TRBV20-1, the J call TRBJ1-2; tentative D call: TRBD1 (5 bases). There are 16 residues in the CDR3. Between the trimmed V and J ends, which lost 5 bases and 4 bases, there was a span of 23 bases. Germline CDR1 and CDR2: DFQATT and SNEGSKA (reference sequence). This CDR3 is CSAADPGPTTSYGYTF. The DNA of the CDR3 is TGCAGTGCTGCTGATCCGGGACCCACCACTTCCTATGGCTACACCTTC.

The gene calls are TRBV5-1 and TRBJ1-3, with D possibly TRBD1 on 5 matching bases. The germline V gene encodes CDR1 SGHRS and CDR2 YFSETQ. This CDR3 comprises 14 residues. The V gene lost 0 bases and the J gene lost 4 bases, with 8 bases spanning the gap. The CDR3 loop is CASSLAGMGNTIYF. In nucleotides, the CDR3 is TGCGCCAGCAGCTTGGCAGGGATGGGAAACACCATATATTTT.